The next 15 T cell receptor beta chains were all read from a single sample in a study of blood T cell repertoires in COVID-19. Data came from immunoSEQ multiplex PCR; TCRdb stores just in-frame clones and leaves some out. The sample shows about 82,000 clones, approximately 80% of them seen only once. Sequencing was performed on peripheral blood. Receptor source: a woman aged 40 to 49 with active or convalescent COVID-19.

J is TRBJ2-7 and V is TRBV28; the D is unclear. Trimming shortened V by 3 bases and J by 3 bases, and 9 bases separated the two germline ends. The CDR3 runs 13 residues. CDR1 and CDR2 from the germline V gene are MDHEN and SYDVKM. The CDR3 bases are TGTGCCAGCAGTTTTGGCAGGTTCTACGAGCAGTACTTC. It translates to CASSFGRFYEQYF.

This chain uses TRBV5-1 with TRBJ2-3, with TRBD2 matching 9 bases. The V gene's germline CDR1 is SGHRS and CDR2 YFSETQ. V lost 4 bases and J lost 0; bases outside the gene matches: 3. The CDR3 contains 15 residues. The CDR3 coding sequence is TGCGCCAGCAGCCATACTAGCGGGAGCACAGATACGCAGTATTTT. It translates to CASSHTSGSTDTQYF. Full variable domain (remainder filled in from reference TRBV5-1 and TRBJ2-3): KAGVTQTPRYLIKTRGQQVTLSCSPISGHRSVSWYQQTPGQGLQFLFEYFSETQRNKGNFPGRFSGRQFSNSRSEMNVSTLELGDSALYLCASSHTSGSTDTQYFGPGTRLTVL.

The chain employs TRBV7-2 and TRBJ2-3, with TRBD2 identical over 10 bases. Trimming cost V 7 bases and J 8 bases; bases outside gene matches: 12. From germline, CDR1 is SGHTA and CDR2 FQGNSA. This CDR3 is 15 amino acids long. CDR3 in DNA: TGTGCCAGCAACCCTAGCGGGGGCCCCGGAGGTACGCAGTATTTT. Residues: CASNPSGGPGGTQYF.

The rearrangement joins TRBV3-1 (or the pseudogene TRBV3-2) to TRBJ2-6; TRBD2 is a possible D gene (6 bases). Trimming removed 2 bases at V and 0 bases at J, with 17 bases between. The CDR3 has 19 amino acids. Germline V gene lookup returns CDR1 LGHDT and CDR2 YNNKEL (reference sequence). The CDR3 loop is CASSQHPTEGFSGANVLTF. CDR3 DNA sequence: TGTGCCAGCAGCCAACATCCGACGGAGGGTTTCTCTGGGGCCAACGTCCTGACTTTC.

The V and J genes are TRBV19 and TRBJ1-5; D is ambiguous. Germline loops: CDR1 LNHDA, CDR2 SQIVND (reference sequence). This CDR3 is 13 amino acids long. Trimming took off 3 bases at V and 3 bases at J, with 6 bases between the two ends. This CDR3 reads CASSMFNNQPQHF. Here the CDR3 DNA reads TGTGCCAGTAGTATGTTCAACAATCAGCCCCAGCATTTT.

The CDR3 DNA reads TGTGCCAGCAGCAGGGACAGGGAATATGAAGCTTTCTTT. Residues: CASSRDREYEAFF. The J gene is TRBJ1-1, the V gene TRBV5-4; 9 bases align to TRBD1. The germline V gene encodes CDR1 SGHNT and CDR2 YYREEE (reference sequence). This CDR3 is built from 13 residues. The junction had 5 bases not matched to a gene; V was cut back by 4 bases and J by 7 bases.

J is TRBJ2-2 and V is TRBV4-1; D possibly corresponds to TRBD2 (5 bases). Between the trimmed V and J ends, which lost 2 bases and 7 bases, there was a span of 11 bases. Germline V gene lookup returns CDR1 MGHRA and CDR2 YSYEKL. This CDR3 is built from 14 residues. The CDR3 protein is CASSQPWAGGELFF. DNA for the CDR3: TGCGCCAGCAGCCAACCGTGGGCGGGCGGGGAGCTGTTTTTT.

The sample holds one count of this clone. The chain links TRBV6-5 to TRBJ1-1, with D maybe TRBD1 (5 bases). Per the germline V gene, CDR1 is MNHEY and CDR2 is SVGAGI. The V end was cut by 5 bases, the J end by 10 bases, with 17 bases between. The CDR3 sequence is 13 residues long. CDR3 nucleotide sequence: TGTGCCAGCAGTCCACCTGAGTCCCAGGGAGCTTTCTTT. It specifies CASSPPESQGAFF.

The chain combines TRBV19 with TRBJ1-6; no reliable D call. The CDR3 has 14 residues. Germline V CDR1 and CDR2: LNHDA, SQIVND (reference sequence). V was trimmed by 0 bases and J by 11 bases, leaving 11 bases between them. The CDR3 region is CASSIDPEHPPLHF. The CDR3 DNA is TGTGCCAGTAGTATAGATCCTGAACACCCACCCCTCCACTTT. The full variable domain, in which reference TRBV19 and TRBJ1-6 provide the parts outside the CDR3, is DGGITQSPKYLFRKEGQNVTLSCEQNLNHDAMYWYRQDPGQGLRLIYYSQIVNDFQKGDIAEGYSVSREKKESFPLTVTSAQKNPTAFYLCASSIDPEHPPLHFGNGTRLTVT.

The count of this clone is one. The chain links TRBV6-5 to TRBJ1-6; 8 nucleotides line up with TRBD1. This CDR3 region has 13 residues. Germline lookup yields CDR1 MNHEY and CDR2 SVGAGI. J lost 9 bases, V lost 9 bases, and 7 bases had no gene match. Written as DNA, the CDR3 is TGTGCCAGTATCGACAGGGGAAGTTCACCCCTCCACTTT. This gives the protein CASIDRGSSPLHF.

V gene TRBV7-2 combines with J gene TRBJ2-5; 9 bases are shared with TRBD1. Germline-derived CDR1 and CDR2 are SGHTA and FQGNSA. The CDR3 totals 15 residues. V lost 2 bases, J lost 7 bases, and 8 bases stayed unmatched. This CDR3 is CASSLPPGQGPTQYF. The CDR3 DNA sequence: TGTGCCAGCAGCTTACCCCCGGGACAGGGACCGACCCAGTACTTC.

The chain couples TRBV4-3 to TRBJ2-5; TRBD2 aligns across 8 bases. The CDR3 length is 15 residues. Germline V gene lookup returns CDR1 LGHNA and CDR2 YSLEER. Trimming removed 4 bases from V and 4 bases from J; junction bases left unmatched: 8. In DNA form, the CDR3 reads TGCGCCAGCAGCCGTTACGAGCTAGCGGGAGAGACCCAGTACTTC. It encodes CASSRYELAGETQYF.

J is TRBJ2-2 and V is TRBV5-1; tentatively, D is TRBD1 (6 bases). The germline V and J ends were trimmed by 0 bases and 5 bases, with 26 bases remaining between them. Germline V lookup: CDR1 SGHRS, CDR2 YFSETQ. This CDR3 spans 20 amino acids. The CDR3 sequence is CASSLVVWSQGKSETGELFF. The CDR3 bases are TGCGCCAGCAGCTTGGTAGTCTGGAGCCAGGGGAAGAGTGAAACCGGGGAGCTGTTTTTT.

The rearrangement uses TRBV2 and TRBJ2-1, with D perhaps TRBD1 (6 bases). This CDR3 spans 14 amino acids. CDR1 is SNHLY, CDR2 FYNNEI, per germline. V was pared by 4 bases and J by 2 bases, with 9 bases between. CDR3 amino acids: CASSGGQPYNEQFF. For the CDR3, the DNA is TGTGCCAGCAGTGGAGGACAGCCCTACAATGAGCAGTTCTTC.

The CDR3 spells CASSLEIASGGAYEQYF. As DNA, the CDR3 is TGTGCCAGCAGCTTAGAAATCGCTAGCGGGGGGGCCTACGAGCAGTACTTC. This chain links TRBV11-3 with TRBJ2-7; the match to TRBD2 covers 12 bases. The CDR3 spans 17 residues. After removal of 0 bases from V and 2 bases from J, the junction contained 5 bases not matched to a gene. Germline-derived CDR1 and CDR2 are SGHNT and YENEEA.